This section outlines one T cell receptor beta chain sequence together with its context. Its antigen target is currently unknown. It has no much larger one-base neighbor in the sample; base qualities were not kept. The protocol used for the library was the immunoSEQ multiplex PCR assay. This immuneACCESS table, as held by TCRdb, lists in-frame sequences with V and J called but not all clones. Of the missing ones, under half trace to an unresolved V gene in checked studies; the others have no known cause. The sample records more than 11,000 clones, roughly 63% of which are singletons. The leading ten clones occupy around a fifth of the sample. Repertoires were sampled repeatedly over the course of chemoradiotherapy so that clonal expansion in the tumor microenvironment could be followed. These data come from a study of chemoradiotherapy in HPV16-positive cancers (dated by TCRdb to 2022 to 2024). Context from the whole study: Functional T-cell assays on cells from two HPV16-positive patients defined candidate HPV-specific T-cell clones and common TCR motifs. The study set out to ask whether T-cell immunity against the HPV oncoproteins E6 and E7 changes over the course of chemoradiotherapy and whether that immunity affects survival. The candidate HPV-specific TCRs and motifs were then tracked in TCR repertoires from some 86 patients with HPV-related cancers.

The investigation overall reported the following: Only two HPV16-positive patients were used to derive the functional definition of HPV-specific T cells, and the survival association was reported for HPV16-positive patients. Improved recurrence-free survival in HPV16-positive patients was associated with expansion of HPV-responsive T cells during chemoradiotherapy. Expansion of candidate HPV-specific clones and E7-related TCR motifs was observed in the tumor microenvironment during treatment, whereas no such expansion was observed for non-HPV-specific T cells.

Its CDR3 holds 14 amino acids, cysteine through phenylalanine. The only DNA kept is the CDR3, 42 bases in frame from the first base. A distance of 6 bases separates the germline ends of V and J, which lose 4 bases and 2 bases respectively. Reading the germline V gene gives CDR1 MNHNS and CDR2 SASEGT. The specimen was taken from a patient who underwent chemoradiotherapy. This receptor was obtained from a human donor with HPV-associated anogenital cancer. The rearrangement joined TRBV6-1 to TRBJ2-6; the D segment could be TRBD2, given 5 matching bases. CDR3 reads: CASSGGTGANVLTF. The DNA sequence is given as TGTGCCAGCAGTGGAGGGACTGGGGCCAACGTCCTGACTTTC.